This entry is about one TCR beta chain. What it binds is not known. This specimen comes from a study of blood T cells in healthy people across ages. The wider study: Template switching retrieved approximately one barcoded beta molecule for each two T cells. General study findings and limits: Higher naive T cell percentage went strongly together with higher TCR beta diversity. Measured against age, TCR beta diversity per million T cells decreased in a roughly linear manner.

Trimming removed 0 bases at V and 8 bases at J, with 8 bases between. Germline V CDR1 and CDR2: SGDLS, YYNGEE. The CDR3 is 12 amino acids. The use of a sample-barcoded 5' primer and a J-beta primer mix characterized a second PCR of about 6 to 12 cycles. Every cDNA molecule bore a tag from a template-switch adaptor containing 12 random nucleotides. TCRdb ran MiXCR on the 5' RACE reads and lists one entry per CDR3 protein. This table has around 1,100,000 distinct CDR3 sequences, more than 30% appearing once. V is TRBV9 and J is TRBJ1-1; D is undetermined. The receptor comes from a man in his late teens or twenties in good health. Sequenced sample: blood. CDR3 sequence: CASSVGPGEAFF. In DNA form, the CDR3 reads TGTGCCAGCAGCGTAGGTCCGGGGGAAGCTTTCTTT. The whole variable domain, filled in from reference TRBV9 and TRBJ1-1, reads DSGVTQTPKHLITATGQRVTLRCSPRSGDLSVYWYQQSLDQGLQFLIQYYNGEERAKGNILERFSAQQFPDLHSELNLSSLELGDSALYFCASSVGPGEAFFGQGTRLTVV.